This T cell receptor beta chain derives from a study of cytomegalovirus exposure and HLA in healthy donors. The PCR made use of 60 Vbeta and 13 Jbeta primers. Sequencing was performed with immunoSEQ multiplex PCR; in TCRdb, only in-frame clones are kept and a portion is missing. The sample has roughly 200,000 clones, around 86% seen once; the top ten hold 2.5% to 3%. Findings and caveats of the study: Cytomegalovirus-associated status was assigned to about 160 TCR beta chains. An analysis done earlier found most TCR beta V segments productive about 90% or about 30% of the time.

For this clone: What it recognizes is unknown.

The clonotype comes from a woman aged 40 to 55 in good health and CMV-seronegative. The source material was PBMCs.

CDR3 nucleotides: TGTGCCAGTAGTATATCCCACCTGACAGTTAGCAATCAGCCCCAGCATTTT. The encoded protein is CASSISHLTVSNQPQHF. The chain joins TRBV19 to TRBJ1-5, with D possibly being TRBD1 (5 bases). The CDR3 is made up of 17 amino acids. The germline gives CDR1 LNHDA, CDR2 SQIVND (reference sequence). V lost 2 bases and J 0 bases, leaving 14 bases between the germline ends.